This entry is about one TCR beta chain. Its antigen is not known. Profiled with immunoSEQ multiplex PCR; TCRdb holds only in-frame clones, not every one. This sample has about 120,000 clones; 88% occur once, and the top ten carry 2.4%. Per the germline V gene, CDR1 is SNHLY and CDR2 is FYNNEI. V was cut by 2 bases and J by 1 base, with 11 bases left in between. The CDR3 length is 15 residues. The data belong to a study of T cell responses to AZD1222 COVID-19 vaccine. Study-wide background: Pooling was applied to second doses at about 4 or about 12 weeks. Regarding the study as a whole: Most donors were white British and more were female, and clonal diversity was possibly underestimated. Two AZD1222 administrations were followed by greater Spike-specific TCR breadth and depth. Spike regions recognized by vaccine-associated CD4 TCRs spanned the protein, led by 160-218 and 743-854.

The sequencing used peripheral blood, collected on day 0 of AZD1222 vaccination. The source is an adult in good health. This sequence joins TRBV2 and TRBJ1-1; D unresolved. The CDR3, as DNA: TGTGCCAGCAGTGAAATGGCAGCTACGAACACTGAAGCTTTCTTT. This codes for CASSEMAATNTEAFF.